Each of the 25 T cell receptor beta chains below was sequenced from the same sample in a study of blood T cell repertoires in COVID-19. Measured with immunoSEQ multiplex PCR; TCRdb has only the in-frame clones, and not every one. The table records 350,000 to 500,000 clones, approximately 90% of them present only once. Specimen: peripheral blood. The receptors here all came from a man younger than 35 with COVID-19, enrolled during active disease.

The chain is built from TRBV2 and TRBJ2-5; D possibly corresponds to TRBD2 (5 bases). This CDR3 region has 12 residues. With 7 bases removed from V and 4 bases from J, the gap between germline ends came to 10 bases. The germline CDR1 and CDR2 sequences are SNHLY and FYNNEI. Here the CDR3 DNA reads TGTGCCAGCATCGGGGTTGGAGAGACCCAGTACTTC. It yields the protein CASIGVGETQYF.

J is TRBJ2-7 and V is TRBV25-1; the D gene is possibly TRBD2 (6 bases). In germline, CDR1 is MGHDK, CDR2 SYGVNS. The CDR3 runs 14 residues. The V end lost 3 bases, the J end lost 2 bases, and 11 bases lay between the germline ends. CDR3 DNA: TGTGCCAGCAGTGATGAGGGCGGGACCTACGAGCAGTACTTC. The encoded protein is CASSDEGGTYEQYF.

A single count supports this clone. The rearrangement uses TRBV2 and TRBJ2-3, with 7 nucleotides matching TRBD2. J lost 2 bases, V lost 7 bases, and 9 bases had no gene match. The germline V gene encodes CDR1 SNHLY and CDR2 FYNNEI. This CDR3 has 15 residues. The CDR3 sequence: CASKTQRGSTDTQYF. The DNA of the CDR3 is TGTGCCAGCAAAACTCAGCGGGGCTCCACAGATACGCAGTATTTT. Full variable domain (rest looked up from reference TRBV2 and TRBJ2-3): EPEVTQTPSHQVTQMGQEVILRCVPISNHLYFYWYRQILGQKVEFLVSFYNNEISEKSEIFDDQFSVERPDGSNFTLKIRSTKLEDSAMYFCASKTQRGSTDTQYFGPGTRLTVL.

J is TRBJ1-1 and V is TRBV10-3; 7 bases fit TRBD1. V dropped 4 bases and J dropped 3; count of bases not matched to a gene: 14. CDR3 length: 17 amino acids. Germline V gene data show CDR1 as ENHRY and CDR2 as SYGVKD. In DNA form, the CDR3 reads TGTGCCATCAGTGGAAACCGGGACAGCCGAATCGACACTGAAGCTTTCTTT. It specifies CAISGNRDSRIDTEAFF.

This chain links TRBV7-2 with TRBJ2-7; 7 bases agree with TRBD1. V shed 5 bases and J 2 bases; nucleotides not matched to a gene: 6. CDR1 is SGHTA, CDR2 FQGNSA, per germline. The CDR3 spans 14 residues. CDR3 nucleotides: TGTGCCAGCAGCCTTTTAGGGGGCCCCTACGAGCAGTACTTC. It encodes CASSLLGGPYEQYF.

The chain combines TRBV18 with TRBJ2-7; the D is unclear. This CDR3 is 13 amino acids long. Germline V gene data show CDR1 as KGHSH and CDR2 as LQKENI. V gave up 2 bases and J gave up 2 bases, with 7 bases separating them. This CDR3 is CASSPTATYEQYF. In DNA form, the CDR3 reads TGTGCCAGCTCACCAACCGCGACCTACGAGCAGTACTTC.

J is TRBJ1-4 and V is TRBV19; unclear D gene. V dropped 6 bases and J dropped 0 bases, with 5 bases sitting between them. This CDR3 comprises 13 residues. CDR1 LNHDA and CDR2 SQIVND come from the germline V gene (reference sequence). The CDR3 is CASSAATNEKLFF. CDR3 DNA sequence: TGTGCCAGTAGCGCGGCAACTAATGAAAAACTGTTTTTT.

This chain joins TRBV6-1 and TRBJ2-3; D is ambiguous. Trimming left V 2 bases short and J 1 base short, with 7 bases between. The CDR3 covers 14 residues. Looked up from germline, CDR1 is MNHNS and CDR2 is SASEGT. CDR3 sequence: CASSERYRTDTQYF. The CDR3 DNA reads TGTGCCAGCAGTGAACGGTACCGCACAGATACGCAGTATTTT.

This clone came up once. The chain uses TRBV7-3 and TRBJ2-3; 7 nucleotides agree with TRBD1. Germline-derived CDR1 and CDR2 are SGHTA and FQGTGA. The ends lost 5 bases at V and 1 base at J; junction bases unmatched: 3. This CDR3 has 14 residues. This chain's CDR3 is CASSGGQRTDTQYF. As DNA, the CDR3 is TGTGCCAGCAGCGGGGGACAGCGCACAGATACGCAGTATTTT. The variable domain in full, completed from reference TRBV7-3 and TRBJ2-3, reads GAGVSQTPSNKVTEKGKYVELRCDPISGHTALYWYRQSLGQGPEFLIYFQGTGAADDSGLPNDRFFAVRPEGSVSTLKIQRTERGDSAVYLCASSGGQRTDTQYFGPGTRLTVL.

This clone was recorded a few times. The chain links TRBV10-3 to TRBJ2-7, with 8 bases fitting TRBD2. With 6 bases clipped from V and 3 bases from J, the junction kept 7 bases outside the gene matches. This CDR3 has 14 amino acids. In germline, CDR1 is ENHRY, CDR2 SYGVKD. CDR3 region: CAIRQGSGSYEQYF. The DNA of the CDR3 is TGTGCCATCAGGCAGGGAAGCGGGAGCTACGAGCAGTACTTC.

The gene calls are TRBV5-1 and TRBJ2-7; 8 bases match TRBD1. The junction had 6 bases not matched to a gene; V was cut back by 2 bases and J by 5 bases. The CDR3 is 14 amino acids. CDR1 and CDR2 (germline): SGHRS, YFSETQ. CDR3 nucleotides: TGCGCCAGCAGCTTACAGGGGGAACTCGACGAGCAGTACTTC. Translation gives CASSLQGELDEQYF.

This sequence joins TRBV11-1 and TRBJ2-1, with a weak D call TRBD2 (6 bases). The CDR3 totals 15 residues. Trimming removed 4 bases at V and 9 bases at J, with 19 bases between. Per germline, CDR1 SGHAT and CDR2 FQDESV (reference sequence). The CDR3 sequence: CASSSSGRVGGEQFF. The CDR3 region has the DNA TGTGCCAGCAGCTCCTCAGGAAGGGTGGGAGGTGAGCAGTTCTTC.

This clone has just one count. J is TRBJ2-2 and V is TRBV4-1, with D possibly TRBD2 on 6 matching bases. Germline V gene data show CDR1 as MGHRA and CDR2 as YSYEKL. V was cut by 4 bases and J by 3 bases, with 6 bases left in between. The CDR3 contains 13 residues. The CDR3 spells CASSRDYTGELFF. As DNA, the CDR3 is TGCGCCAGCAGCCGGGACTACACCGGGGAGCTGTTTTTT.

The J gene is TRBJ2-6, the V gene TRBV19; D not resolved. V was shortened by 7 bases and J by 0 bases, with 7 bases between the two germline ends. CDR3 size: 14 residues. CDR1 is LNHDA and CDR2 is SQIVND in the germline V gene (reference sequence). The CDR3 nucleotides are TGTGCCAGTATGGCAGTCTCTGGGGCCAACGTCCTGACTTTC. Encoded protein: CASMAVSGANVLTF.

V is TRBV2 and J is TRBJ2-1; the match to TRBD2 covers 16 bases. After removal of 3 bases from V and 1 base from J, the junction contained 3 bases not matched to a gene. The CDR3 runs 18 residues. The germline V gene encodes CDR1 SNHLY and CDR2 FYNNEI. The CDR3, as DNA: TGTGCCAGCAGTGATGCGGGACTAGCGGGAGGGTCCTACAATGAGCAGTTCTTC. Its translation is CASSDAGLAGGSYNEQFF.

The rearrangement links TRBV4-1 to TRBJ2-7, with 9 bases matching TRBD2. V lost 4 bases to trimming and J lost 0 bases; unmatched junction nucleotides: 7. The CDR3 loop spans 16 amino acids. The V gene's germline CDR1 is MGHRA and CDR2 YSYEKL. CDR3 sequence (DNA): TGCGCCAGCAGCCCGAACCTAGCGGGGAGCTCCTACGAGCAGTACTTC. Translation gives CASSPNLAGSSYEQYF.

The genes are TRBV27 and TRBJ2-6; TRBD1 agrees at 10 bases. The CDR3 spans 18 residues. Trimming removed 7 bases from V and 2 bases from J; junction bases left unmatched: 11. Germline CDR1 reads MNHEY; CDR2 reads SMNVEV (reference sequence). The CDR3 loop reads CASTPGQGKRTGANVLTF. The CDR3 coding sequence is TGTGCCAGCACCCCGGGACAGGGGAAAAGAACTGGGGCCAACGTCCTGACTTTC.

This chain links TRBV27 with TRBJ1-3, with D unresolved. Trimming pared 2 bases from V and 3 bases from J, leaving 5 bases between. The germline V gene encodes CDR1 MNHEY and CDR2 SMNVEV (reference sequence). The CDR3 covers 13 residues. CDR3 in amino acids: CASSLRFGNTIYF. Here the CDR3 DNA reads TGTGCCAGCAGTTTACGGTTTGGAAACACCATATATTTT.

A single count supports this clone. V and J are TRBV9 and TRBJ2-3; tentatively, D is TRBD2 (5 bases). This CDR3 has 15 amino acids. V shed 0 bases and J shed 1 base, with 9 bases lying between them. Germline CDR1 reads SGDLS; CDR2 reads YYNGEE. CDR3 sequence: CASSVGLRGTDTQYF. Here the CDR3 DNA reads TGTGCCAGCAGCGTAGGTTTGAGGGGCACAGATACGCAGTATTTT.

This chain uses TRBV24-1 with TRBJ1-3, with TRBD1 matching 8 bases. Germline CDR1 reads KGHDR; CDR2 reads SFDVKD. The CDR3 is made up of 15 amino acids. Germline trimming cut 5 bases from V and 3 bases from J; bases unmatched to any gene: 5. This CDR3 reads CATSGPDRDGNTIYF. The CDR3 bases are TGTGCCACCAGTGGCCCGGACAGGGATGGAAACACCATATATTTT.

The CDR3 DNA is TGTGCCAGCAGTGTGGACAGGGGCACTGAAGCTTTCTTT. Its protein product is CASSVDRGTEAFF. The chain carries TRBV7-8 and TRBJ1-1; 9 positions agree with TRBD1. The V and J ends lost 6 bases and 4 bases, in that order; junction bases with no gene match: 3. This CDR3 contains 13 residues. Per germline, CDR1 SGHVS and CDR2 FQNEAQ.

This clone was recorded once. This specimen includes other DNA sequences encoding the same CDR3. The gene calls are TRBV2 and TRBJ2-7, with D perhaps matching TRBD1 (6 bases). Germline CDR1 is SNHLY and CDR2 is FYNNEI. The CDR3 has 15 amino acids. The germline V and J ends were trimmed by 2 bases and 3 bases, with 14 bases remaining between them. The CDR3 coding sequence is TGTGCCAGCAGTGAAAGGCCCAGGGGAAGCTACGAGCAGTACTTC. It specifies CASSERPRGSYEQYF.

This clone was found once. The chain uses TRBV6-5 and TRBJ2-7; 10 nucleotides align to TRBD1. V dropped 8 bases and J dropped 3; count of bases not matched to a gene: 4. Per germline, CDR1 MNHEY and CDR2 SVGAGI. CDR3 length: 13 amino acids. CDR3 region: CASGTGADYEQYF. Here the CDR3 DNA reads TGTGCCAGCGGGACAGGGGCAGACTACGAGCAGTACTTC.

This clone was seen more than once but under ten times. The chain carries TRBV5-5 and TRBJ2-7; maybe TRBD2 (5 bases). The CDR3 loop spans 15 amino acids. V dropped 2 bases and J dropped 2 bases, with 14 bases sitting between them. Germline CDR1 SGHKS, CDR2 YYEKEE (reference sequence). As DNA, the CDR3 is TGTGCCAGCAGCTTAAGCGGCACCATGACCTACGAGCAGTACTTC. This gives the protein CASSLSGTMTYEQYF. The entire variable domain, with the rest obtained from reference TRBV5-5 and TRBJ2-7, is as follows: DAGVTQSPTHLIKTRGQQVTLRCSPISGHKSVSWYQQVLGQGPQFIFQYYEKEERGRGNFPDRFSARQFPNYSSELNVNALLLGDSALYLCASSLSGTMTYEQYFGPGTRLTVT.

The chain recombines TRBV7-3 with TRBJ2-2; no firm D call. The CDR3 extends over 12 amino acids. Germline CDR1 reads SGHTA; CDR2 reads FQGTGA. Trimming stripped 5 bases from V and 5 bases from J, with 6 bases between. CDR3: CASSPQTGELFF. The CDR3 bases are TGTGCCAGCAGCCCCCAGACCGGGGAGCTGTTTTTT.